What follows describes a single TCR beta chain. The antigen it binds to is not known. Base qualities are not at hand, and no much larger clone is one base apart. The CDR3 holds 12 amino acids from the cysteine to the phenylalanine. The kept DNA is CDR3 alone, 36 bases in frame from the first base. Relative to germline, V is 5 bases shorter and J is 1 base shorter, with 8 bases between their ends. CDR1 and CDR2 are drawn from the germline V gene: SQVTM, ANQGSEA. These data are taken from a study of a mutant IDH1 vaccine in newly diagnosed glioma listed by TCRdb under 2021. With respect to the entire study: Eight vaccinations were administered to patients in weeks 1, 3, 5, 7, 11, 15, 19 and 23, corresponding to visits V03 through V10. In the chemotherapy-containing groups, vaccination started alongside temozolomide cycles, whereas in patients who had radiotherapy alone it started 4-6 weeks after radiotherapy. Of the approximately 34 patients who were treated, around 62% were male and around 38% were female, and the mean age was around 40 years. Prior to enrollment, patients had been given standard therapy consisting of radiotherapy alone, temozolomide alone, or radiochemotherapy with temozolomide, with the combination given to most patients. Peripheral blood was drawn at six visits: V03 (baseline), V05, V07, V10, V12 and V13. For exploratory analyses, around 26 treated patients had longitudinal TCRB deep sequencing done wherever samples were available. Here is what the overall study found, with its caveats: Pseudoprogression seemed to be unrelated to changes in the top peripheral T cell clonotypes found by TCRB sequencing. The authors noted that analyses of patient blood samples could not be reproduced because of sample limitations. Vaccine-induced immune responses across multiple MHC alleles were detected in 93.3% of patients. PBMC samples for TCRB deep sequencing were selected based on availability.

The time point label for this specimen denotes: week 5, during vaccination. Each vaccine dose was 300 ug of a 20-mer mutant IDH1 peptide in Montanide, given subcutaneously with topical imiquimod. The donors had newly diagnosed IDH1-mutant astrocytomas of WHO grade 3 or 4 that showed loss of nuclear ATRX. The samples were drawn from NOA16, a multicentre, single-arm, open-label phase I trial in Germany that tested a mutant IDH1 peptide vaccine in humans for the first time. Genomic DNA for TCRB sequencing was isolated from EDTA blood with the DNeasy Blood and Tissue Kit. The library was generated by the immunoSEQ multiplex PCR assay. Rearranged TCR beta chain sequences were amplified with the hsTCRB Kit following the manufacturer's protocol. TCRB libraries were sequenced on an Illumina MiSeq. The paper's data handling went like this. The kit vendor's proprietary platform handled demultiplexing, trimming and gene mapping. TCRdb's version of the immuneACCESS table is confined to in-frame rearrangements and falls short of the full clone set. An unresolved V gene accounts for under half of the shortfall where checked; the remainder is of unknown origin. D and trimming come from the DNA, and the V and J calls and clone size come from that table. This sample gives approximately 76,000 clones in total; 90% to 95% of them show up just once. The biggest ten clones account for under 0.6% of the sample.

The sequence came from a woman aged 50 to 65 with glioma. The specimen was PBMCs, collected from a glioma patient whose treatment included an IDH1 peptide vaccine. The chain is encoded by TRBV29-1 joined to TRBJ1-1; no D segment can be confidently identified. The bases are TGCAGCGTTTTGTCGGCGAACACTGAAGCTTTCTTT. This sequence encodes CSVLSANTEAFF.